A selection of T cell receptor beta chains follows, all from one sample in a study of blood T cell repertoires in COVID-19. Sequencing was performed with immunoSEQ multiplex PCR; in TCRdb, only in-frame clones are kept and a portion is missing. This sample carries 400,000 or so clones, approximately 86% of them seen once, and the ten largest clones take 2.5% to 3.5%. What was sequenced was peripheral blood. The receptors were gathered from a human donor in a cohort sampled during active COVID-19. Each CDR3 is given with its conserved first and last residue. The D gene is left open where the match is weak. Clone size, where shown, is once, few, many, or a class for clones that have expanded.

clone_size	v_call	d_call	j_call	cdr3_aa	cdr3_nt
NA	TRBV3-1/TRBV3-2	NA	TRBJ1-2	CASSGGRWSGYTF	TGTGCCAGCAGCGGGGGCCGGTGGAGTGGCTACACCTTC
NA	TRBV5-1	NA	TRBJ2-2	CASSLGQGHTGELFF	TGCGCCAGCAGCTTGGGCCAGGGTCATACCGGGGAGCTGTTTTTT
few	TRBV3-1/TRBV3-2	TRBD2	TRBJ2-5	CASSQDLGEAGGPWQETQYF	TGTGCCAGCAGCCAAGATCTTGGAGAAGCGGGGGGGCCTTGGCAAGAGACCCAGTACTTC
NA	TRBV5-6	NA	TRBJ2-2	CASSSIIPGELFF	TGTGCCAGCAGCTCTATAATACCCGGGGAGCTGTTTTTT
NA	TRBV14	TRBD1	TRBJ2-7	CASSSGTGAYEQYF	TGTGCCAGCAGCTCCGGGACAGGGGCCTACGAGCAGTACTTC
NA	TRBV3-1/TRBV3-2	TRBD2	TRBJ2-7	CASSSAAGGAYEQYF	TGTGCCAGCAGCTCCGCTGCGGGAGGCGCCTACGAGCAGTACTTC
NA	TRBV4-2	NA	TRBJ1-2	CASSRPQGQNYGYTF	TGTGCCAGCAGCCGCCCGCAAGGACAGAACTATGGCTACACCTTC
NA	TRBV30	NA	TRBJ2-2	CAWRGTLNTGELFF	TGTGCCTGGAGGGGGACATTGAACACCGGGGAGCTGTTTTTT
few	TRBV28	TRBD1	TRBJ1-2	CASTHRQGTYGYTF	TGTGCCAGCACTCACCGACAGGGGACCTATGGCTACACCTTC
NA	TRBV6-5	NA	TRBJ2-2	CATLEQGGELFF	TGTGCCACCCTCGAGCAGGGCGGGGAGCTGTTTTTT
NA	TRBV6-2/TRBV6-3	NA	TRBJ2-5	CASSPGGRETQYF	TGTGCCAGCAGTCCAGGGGGGAGGGAGACCCAGTACTTC